Included here is one T cell receptor beta chain sequence, with context. Its target is not known. In the PCR, 60 Vbeta and 13 Jbeta primers were used. Clones were read by immunoSEQ multiplex PCR, and TCRdb kept only the in-frame ones, dropping some. The data show 200,000 or so clones, with less than 85% seen just once and 0.63% held by the top ten. This entry comes from a study of cytomegalovirus exposure and HLA in healthy donors. Whole-study findings and limits: Roughly uniform sequencing depth across donors was assumed, possibly incorrectly. A previous analysis found most TCR beta V segments productive roughly 87% or roughly 30% of the time. Many donors shared some public TCRs, even though most TCR sequences were rare.

Trimming left V 5 bases short and J 8 bases short, with 16 bases between. CDR1 is MDHEN and CDR2 is SYDVKM in the germline V gene. The CDR3 sequence is 14 residues long. This chain links TRBV28 with TRBJ2-1; unclear D gene. This TCR was recovered from a man between 18 and 29 years old in good health and CMV-seronegative. Specimen: PBMCs. CDR3 in amino acids: CASSPANSVYEQFF. In DNA form, the CDR3 reads TGTGCCAGCAGTCCCGCTAACTCGGTGTATGAGCAGTTCTTC.